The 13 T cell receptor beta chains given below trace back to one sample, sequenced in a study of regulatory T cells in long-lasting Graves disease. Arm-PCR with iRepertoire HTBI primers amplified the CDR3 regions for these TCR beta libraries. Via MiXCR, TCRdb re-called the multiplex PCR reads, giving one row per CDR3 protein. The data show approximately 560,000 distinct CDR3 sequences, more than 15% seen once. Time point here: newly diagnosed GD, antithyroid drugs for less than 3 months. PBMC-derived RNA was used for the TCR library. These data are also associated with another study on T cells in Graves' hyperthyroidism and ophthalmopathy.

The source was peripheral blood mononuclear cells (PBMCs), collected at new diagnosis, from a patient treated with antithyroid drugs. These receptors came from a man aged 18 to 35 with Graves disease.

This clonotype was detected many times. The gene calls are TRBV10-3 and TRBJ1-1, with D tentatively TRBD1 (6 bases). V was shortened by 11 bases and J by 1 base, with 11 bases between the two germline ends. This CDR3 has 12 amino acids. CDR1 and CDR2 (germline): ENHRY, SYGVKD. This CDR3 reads CASGTSNTEAFF. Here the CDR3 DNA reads TGTGCCTCCGGGACATCGAACACTGAAGCTTTCTTT.

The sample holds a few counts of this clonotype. This CDR3 is CATRLWDGYTF. As DNA, the CDR3 is TGTGCCACAAGGCTTTGGGATGGCTACACCTTC. This sequence joins TRBV19 and TRBJ1-2; D unresolved. Trimming cost V 10 bases and J 6 bases, with 12 bases left between them. Germline loops: CDR1 LNHDA, CDR2 SQIVND (reference sequence). The CDR3 runs 11 residues.

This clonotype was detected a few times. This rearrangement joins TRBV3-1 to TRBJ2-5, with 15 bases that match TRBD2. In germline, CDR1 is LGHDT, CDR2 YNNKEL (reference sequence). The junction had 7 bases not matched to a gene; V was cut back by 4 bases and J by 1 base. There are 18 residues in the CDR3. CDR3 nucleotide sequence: TGTGCCAGCAGCCGGGGACTAGCGGGGGGTGGGGTCCAAGAGACCCAGTACTTC. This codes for CASSRGLAGGGVQETQYF.

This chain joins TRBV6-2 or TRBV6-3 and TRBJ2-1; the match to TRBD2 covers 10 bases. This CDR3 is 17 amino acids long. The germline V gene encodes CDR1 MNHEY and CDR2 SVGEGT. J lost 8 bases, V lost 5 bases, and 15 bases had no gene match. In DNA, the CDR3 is TGTGCCAGCAGTGATCTTGGGAGCGGGAGGGCCGTGCATGAGCAGTTCTTC. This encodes CASSDLGSGRAVHEQFF.

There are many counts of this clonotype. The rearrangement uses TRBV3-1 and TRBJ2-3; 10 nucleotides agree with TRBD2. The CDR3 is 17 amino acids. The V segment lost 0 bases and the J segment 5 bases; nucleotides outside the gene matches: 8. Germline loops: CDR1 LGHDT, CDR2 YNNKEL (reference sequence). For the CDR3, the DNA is TGTGCCAGCAGCCAAGATATAGCGGGAGGCCTCGAAGATACGCAGTATTTT. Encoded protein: CASSQDIAGGLEDTQYF.

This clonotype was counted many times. CDR3 bases: TGTGCCAGCAGATCCGGGACTAGCCCTTCCTACGAGCAGTACTTC. Its protein product is CASRSGTSPSYEQYF. The chain has TRBV12-3 or TRBV12-4 and TRBJ2-7, with TRBD2 identical over 9 bases. CDR3 length equals 15 residues. J lost 1 base, V lost 6 bases, and 7 bases had no gene match.

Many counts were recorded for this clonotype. CDR3 loop: CASSLFGGPGYEQYF. The DNA for the CDR3 is TGTGCCAGCAGTTTATTTGGGGGCCCCGGCTACGAGCAGTACTTC. The chain couples TRBV28 to TRBJ2-7, with D tentatively TRBD1 (6 bases). The CDR3 covers 15 residues. The V end lost 1 base, the J end lost 3 bases, and 13 bases lay between the germline ends. Germline lookup yields CDR1 MDHEN and CDR2 SYDVKM.

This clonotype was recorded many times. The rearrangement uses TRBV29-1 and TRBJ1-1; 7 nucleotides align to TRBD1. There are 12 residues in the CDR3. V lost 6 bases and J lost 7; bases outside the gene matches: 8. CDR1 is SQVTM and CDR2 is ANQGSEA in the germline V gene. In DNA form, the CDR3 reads TGCAGCGTCTACCGGGACAGTCTTGAAGCTTTCTTT. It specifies CSVYRDSLEAFF. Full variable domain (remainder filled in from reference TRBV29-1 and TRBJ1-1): SAVISQKPSRDICQRGTSLTIQCQVDSQVTMMFWYRQQPGQSLTLIATANQGSEATYESGFVIDKFPISRPNLTFSTLTVSNMSPEDSSIYLCSVYRDSLEAFFGQGTRLTVV.

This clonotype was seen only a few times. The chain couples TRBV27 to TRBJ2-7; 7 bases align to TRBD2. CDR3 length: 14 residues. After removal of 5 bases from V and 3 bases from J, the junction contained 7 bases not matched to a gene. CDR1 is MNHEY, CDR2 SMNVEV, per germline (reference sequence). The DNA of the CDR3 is TGTGCCAGCAGTCCGGGACTAACCTTCTACGAGCAGTACTTC. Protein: CASSPGLTFYEQYF.

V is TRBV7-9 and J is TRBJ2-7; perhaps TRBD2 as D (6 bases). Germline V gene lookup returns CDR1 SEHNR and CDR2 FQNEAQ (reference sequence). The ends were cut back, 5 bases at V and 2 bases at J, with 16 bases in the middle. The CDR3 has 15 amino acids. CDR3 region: CASSLGTSIAYEQYF. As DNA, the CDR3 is TGTGCCAGCAGCCTTGGGACTTCCATCGCCTACGAGCAGTACTTC.

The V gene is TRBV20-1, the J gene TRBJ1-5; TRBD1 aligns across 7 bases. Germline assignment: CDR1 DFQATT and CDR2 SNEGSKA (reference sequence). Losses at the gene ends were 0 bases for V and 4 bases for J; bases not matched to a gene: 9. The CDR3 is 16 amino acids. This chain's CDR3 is CSARDFRGTENQPQHF. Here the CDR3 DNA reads TGCAGTGCTAGAGATTTCCGCGGGACAGAAAATCAGCCCCAGCATTTT.

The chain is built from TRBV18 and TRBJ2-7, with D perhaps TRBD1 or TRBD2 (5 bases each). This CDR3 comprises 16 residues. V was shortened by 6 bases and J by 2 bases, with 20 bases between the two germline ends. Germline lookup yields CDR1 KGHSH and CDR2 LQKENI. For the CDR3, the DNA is TGTGCCAGCTCCCCAACCTTGGGGACCGGCCCCTACGAGCAGTACTTC. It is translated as CASSPTLGTGPYEQYF.

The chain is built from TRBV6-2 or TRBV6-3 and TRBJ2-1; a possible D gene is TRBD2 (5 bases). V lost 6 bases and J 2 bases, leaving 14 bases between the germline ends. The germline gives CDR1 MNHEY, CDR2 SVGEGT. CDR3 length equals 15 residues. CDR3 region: CASSPFEGTYNEQFF. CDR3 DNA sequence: TGTGCCAGCAGCCCCTTTGAGGGCACCTACAATGAGCAGTTCTTC.